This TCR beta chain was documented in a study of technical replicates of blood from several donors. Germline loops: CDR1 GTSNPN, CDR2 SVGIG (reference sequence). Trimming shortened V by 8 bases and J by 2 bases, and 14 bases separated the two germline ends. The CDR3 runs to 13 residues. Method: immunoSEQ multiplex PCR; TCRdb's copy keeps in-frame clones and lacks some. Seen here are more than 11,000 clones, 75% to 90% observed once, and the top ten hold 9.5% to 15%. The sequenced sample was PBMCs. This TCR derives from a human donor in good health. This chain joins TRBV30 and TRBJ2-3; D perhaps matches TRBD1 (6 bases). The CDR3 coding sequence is TGTGCCAGACTGGGACAAGACACAGATACGCAGTATTTT. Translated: CARLGQDTDTQYF.